Sequencing of this T cell receptor (beta chain) was carried out in a study of cytomegalovirus exposure and HLA in healthy donors. Researchers ran the PCR with 60 Vbeta and 13 Jbeta primers. Sequencing was performed with immunoSEQ multiplex PCR; in TCRdb, only in-frame clones are kept and a portion is missing. The table has around 170,000 clones, approximately 78% seen once. CDR1 is SGHNT, CDR2 YYREEE, per germline (reference sequence). This CDR3 spans 15 amino acids. With respect to this clone: One junction end does not reproduce the germline sequence, and a read error may be involved.

Sequenced: PBMCs. The TCR comes from a young woman in good health and CMV-seronegative. This rearrangement joins TRBV5-4 to TRBJ1-1; D uncertain. The CDR3 protein is CASSLKGFGNTEAFF. CDR3 DNA: TGTGCCAGCAGCTTAAAGGGATTCGGGAACACTGAAGCCTTCTTT.